A selection of T cell receptor beta chains follows, all from one sample in a study of blood T cell repertoires in COVID-19. Clones were read by immunoSEQ multiplex PCR, and TCRdb kept only the in-frame ones, dropping some. The sample yields 350,000 to 450,000 clones, around 84% seen once. Sequencing was carried out using peripheral blood. Every receptor here comes from a woman aged 18-35 years with acute or convalescent COVID-19. Both conserved end residues are part of each CDR3. The D gene is left open where the match is weak. Rows may omit the clone size; those that give it use once, few, many or a size class.

V gene	D gene	J gene	clone size	CDR3 length	CDR3 protein	CDR3 DNA
TRBV21-1	.	TRBJ2-7	once	16	CASSREGTADTYEQYF	TGTGCCAGCAGCAGAGAAGGGACAGCGGATACCTACGAGCAGTACTTC
TRBV3-1/TRBV3-2	.	TRBJ2-3	.	15	CASSQDGTSTDTQYF	TGTGCCAGCAGCCAAGATGGGACTAGCACAGATACGCAGTATTTT
TRBV11-2	.	TRBJ1-4	.	12	CASSLLAEKLFF	TGTGCCAGCAGCTTATTGGCTGAAAAACTGTTTTTT
TRBV7-7	TRBD1	TRBJ2-5	many	16	CASSLLGGQVQETQYF	TGTGCCAGCAGCCTCCTGGGGGGACAGGTACAAGAGACCCAGTACTTC
TRBV6-2/TRBV6-3	.	TRBJ2-7	once	12	CASSRLSGEQYF	TGTGCCAGCAGCAGACTATCGGGAGAGCAGTACTTC
TRBV5-6	.	TRBJ1-2	.	14	CASSLDRASYGYTF	TGTGCCAGCAGCTTGGACAGGGCCTCCTATGGCTACACCTTC
TRBV7-8	TRBD1	TRBJ2-1	.	15	CASSPSTDRGSEQFF	TGTGCCAGCAGCCCCTCGACGGACAGGGGGAGTGAGCAGTTCTTC
TRBV9	TRBD1	TRBJ1-4	.	15	CASSVGTGGGEKLFF	TGTGCCAGCAGCGTCGGGACAGGGGGTGGAGAAAAACTGTTTTTT
TRBV6-5	.	TRBJ1-3	.	15	CASSYVTGRGNTIYF	TGTGCCAGCAGTTACGTGACAGGACGTGGAAACACCATATATTTT
TRBV6-5	TRBD1	TRBJ1-3	.	16	CASSYGGGRTGNTIYF	TGTGCCAGCAGTTACGGAGGGGGCAGGACTGGAAACACCATATATTTT
TRBV6-4	TRBD2	TRBJ2-1	.	15	CASSPGLAGLNEQFF	TGTGCCAGCAGTCCCGGACTAGCGGGCCTCAATGAGCAGTTCTTC
TRBV5-1	.	TRBJ2-5	once	13	CASSLGVQETQYF	TGCGCCAGCAGCTTGGGAGTCCAAGAGACCCAGTACTTC
TRBV3-1/TRBV3-2	.	TRBJ1-1	.	15	CASSQDEGGDTEAFF	TGTGCCAGCAGCCAAGATGAGGGAGGGGACACTGAAGCTTTCTTT
TRBV6-5	.	TRBJ2-7	.	14	CASRHDTIHYEQYF	TGTGCCAGCAGGCACGACACAATTCACTACGAGCAGTACTTC
TRBV27	TRBD2	TRBJ2-3	.	15	CASSPRLAIADTQYF	TGTGCCAGCAGCCCGAGACTAGCGATTGCAGATACGCAGTATTTT
TRBV12-3/TRBV12-4	.	TRBJ1-4	.	13	CASGDRPYEKLFF	TGTGCCAGCGGTGACAGACCATATGAAAAACTGTTTTTT
TRBV11-2	TRBD2	TRBJ2-1	.	17	CASSPISGSGSYNEQFF	TGTGCCAGCAGCCCAATCAGCGGGAGTGGGTCCTACAATGAGCAGTTCTTC
TRBV6-5	TRBD2	TRBJ2-3	.	14	CASRQTSGRDTQYF	TGTGCCAGCAGGCAGACTAGCGGTCGTGATACGCAGTATTTT
TRBV7-8	.	TRBJ1-5	once	15	CASSPGGAGNQPQHF	TGTGCCAGCAGCCCGGGGGGAGCGGGAAATCAGCCCCAGCATTTT
TRBV10-3	.	TRBJ2-1	.	15	CAISESERVGNEQFF	TGTGCCATCAGTGAGTCTGAACGGGTCGGCAATGAGCAGTTCTTC
TRBV7-8	.	TRBJ1-2	.	13	CASSLSQSYGYTF	TGTGCCAGCAGCTTATCGCAGTCATATGGCTACACCTTC
TRBV2	TRBD2	TRBJ2-3	.	13	CASSDDAGVAQYF	TGTGCCAGCAGTGACGACGCGGGGGTTGCGCAGTATTTT
TRBV6-2/TRBV6-3	TRBD2	TRBJ2-2	.	16	CASSGLAGGWAGELFF	TGTGCCAGCAGTGGCCTAGCGGGAGGTTGGGCCGGGGAGCTGTTTTTT
TRBV12-5	.	TRBJ1-2	.	14	CASGEPGSRYGYTF	TGTGCTAGTGGGGAACCAGGGTCCCGCTATGGCTACACCTTC
TRBV28	.	TRBJ2-5	few	11	CASTSQETQYF	TGTGCCAGCACATCACAGGAGACCCAGTACTTC
TRBV3-1/TRBV3-2	TRBD2	TRBJ2-1	.	14	CASSNGGAGNEQFF	TGTGCCAGCAGCAACGGGGGGGCGGGAAATGAGCAGTTCTTC
TRBV6-1	TRBD1	TRBJ1-3	.	19	CASSATLILGQGAGNTIYF	TGTGCCAGCAGTGCCACCCTGATTTTGGGACAGGGGGCTGGAAACACCATATATTTT
TRBV6-2/TRBV6-3	.	TRBJ1-5	.	15	CASSYSSWSDQPQHF	TGTGCCAGCAGTTACTCGAGCTGGTCGGATCAGCCCCAGCATTTT
TRBV19	.	TRBJ1-5	.	13	CASSITSFQPQHF	TGTGCCAGTAGTATAACTAGCTTTCAGCCCCAGCATTTT
TRBV11-2	.	TRBJ1-3	.	11	CASSLRQAHYF	TGTGCCAGCAGCTTAAGACAGGCGCACTATTTT
TRBV7-9	.	TRBJ1-3	.	16	CASSSTFESSGNTIYF	TGTGCCAGCAGCTCCACTTTCGAAAGCTCTGGAAACACCATATATTTT
TRBV21-1	.	TRBJ1-5	.	16	CASSKELGWGRQPQHF	TGTGCCAGCAGCAAAGAACTGGGTTGGGGCAGACAGCCCCAGCATTTT
TRBV19	TRBD1	TRBJ1-1	.	14	CASTTTTGGTEAFF	TGTGCCAGTACAACCACGACAGGGGGCACTGAAGCTTTCTTT
TRBV5-5	TRBD1	TRBJ1-2	.	15	CASSFMGQGAGGYTF	TGTGCCAGCAGCTTCATGGGACAGGGGGCCGGCGGCTACACCTTC
TRBV6-5	.	TRBJ1-2	.	13	CASRRKGWDGYTF	TGTGCCAGCCGGCGTAAGGGGTGGGATGGCTACACCTTC
TRBV7-2	.	TRBJ2-5	.	16	CASSLRGSRNQETQYF	TGTGCCAGCAGCTTACGTGGGTCCAGGAACCAAGAGACCCAGTACTTC
TRBV7-8	TRBD1	TRBJ1-1	once	15	CASSLAGTENTEAFF	TGTGCCAGCAGCTTGGCCGGGACAGAGAACACTGAAGCTTTCTTT
TRBV7-7	.	TRBJ2-2	.	18	CASSLRVSRGTSTGELFF	TGTGCCAGCAGCTTAAGAGTTTCCAGGGGGACTTCCACCGGGGAGCTGTTTTTT
TRBV27	.	TRBJ1-6	.	13	CASRSSYNSPLHF	TGTGCCAGCCGGAGCTCCTATAATTCACCCCTCCACTTT
TRBV6-5	.	TRBJ2-7	few	13	CASSYSASYEQYF	TGTGCCAGCAGTTACTCAGCGTCCTACGAGCAGTACTTC
TRBV18	.	TRBJ2-7	.	14	CASSPPAQVREQYF	TGTGCCAGCTCACCACCTGCCCAGGTTCGCGAGCAGTACTTC
TRBV24-1	TRBD1	TRBJ2-1	.	16	CATSDPNRGVGNEQFF	TGTGCCACCAGTGATCCTAACAGGGGTGTGGGCAATGAGCAGTTCTTC
TRBV5-1	.	TRBJ2-7	.	12	CASNHGVREQYF	TGCGCCAGCAACCACGGAGTGCGCGAGCAGTACTTC
TRBV6-2/TRBV6-3	.	TRBJ1-1	once	14	CASSLAGPGTEAFF	TGTGCCAGCAGTCTCGCAGGGCCGGGCACTGAAGCTTTCTTT
TRBV2	TRBD2	TRBJ2-1	.	15	CASTRLAGGGNEQFF	TGTGCCAGCACCAGACTAGCGGGGGGTGGGAATGAGCAGTTCTTC
TRBV28	TRBD1	TRBJ2-1	.	15	CAIQTGGASYNEQFF	TGTGCCATTCAAACAGGGGGCGCCTCCTACAATGAGCAGTTCTTC
TRBV2	TRBD1	TRBJ1-4	.	13	CASSPQGDEKLFF	TGTGCCAGCAGTCCCCAGGGGGATGAAAAACTGTTTTTT